This entry concerns a single T cell receptor (beta chain). This sample stems from a study of control samples from healthy donors and cancer patients. The method was immunoSEQ multiplex PCR; TCRdb's version includes in-frame clones alone and lacks a portion of them. The data contain about 49,000 clones, 65% to 90% of them singletons. V lost 3 bases and J 8 bases, leaving 17 bases between the germline ends. Germline V gene data show CDR1 as SGHRS and CDR2 as YFSETQ. The CDR3 loop spans 14 amino acids. The source of this sequence is a woman aged 45-60 years with lung cancer. The sample consisted of PBMCs. This rearrangement joins TRBV5-1 to TRBJ1-2, with a possible D match to TRBD1 (5 bases). In DNA form, the CDR3 reads TGCGCCAGCAGCTCAGATGGGGCCTCATTCGGCTACACCTTC. Protein sequence: CASSSDGASFGYTF. Full variable domain (outside the CDR3, taken from reference TRBV5-1 and TRBJ1-2): KAGVTQTPRYLIKTRGQQVTLSCSPISGHRSVSWYQQTPGQGLQFLFEYFSETQRNKGNFPGRFSGRQFSNSRSEMNVSTLELGDSALYLCASSSDGASFGYTFGSGTRLTVV.